Each of the 20 T cell receptor beta chains below was sequenced from the same sample in a study of shared clonotypes between healthy human individuals (dated by TCRdb to 2018 to 2020). The library was produced with the immunoSEQ multiplex PCR assay. Held by TCRdb, this immuneACCESS table contains in-frame sequences only and omits some clones. Under half of the omission traces to an unresolved V gene where checked; the cause of the rest is unknown. For this sample there are 550,000 to 700,000 clones; around four fifths appear just once. Roughly 1.9% of the sample goes to the ten largest clones. Sequencing was carried out using memory CD4+ T cells sorted from blood. The sample's cell subset or site label is to be understood as: CD45RA-negative fraction. All receptors derive from a young woman in good health.

The chain carries TRBV25-1 and TRBJ1-5; D remains unclear. This CDR3 region has 15 residues. V was shortened by 3 bases and J by 7 bases, with 16 bases between the two germline ends. Per germline, CDR1 MGHDK and CDR2 SYGVNS. The CDR3 nucleotides are TGTGCCAGCAGTGAGAAGGGCCAGGCGGGGCAGCCCCAGCATTTT. Its protein product is CASSEKGQAGQPQHF.

The table lists this clone with many counts. The chain combines TRBV27 with TRBJ1-2, with TRBD1 identical over 8 bases. V shed 0 bases and J 3 bases; nucleotides not matched to a gene: 6. Looked up from germline, CDR1 is MNHEY and CDR2 is SMNVEV (reference sequence). The CDR3 extends over 16 amino acids. DNA for the CDR3: TGTGCCAGCAGTTTATCGGTGGCAGGGGGCTACTATGGCTACACCTTC. Translation gives CASSLSVAGGYYGYTF.

V gene TRBV5-1 combines with J gene TRBJ2-1, with a tentative D call TRBD2 (5 bases). Trimming pared 4 bases from V and 3 bases from J, leaving 17 bases between. The CDR3 sequence is 16 residues long. Germline V CDR1 and CDR2: SGHRS, YFSETQ. The CDR3 spells CASSLLRDSVYNEQFF. The DNA for the CDR3 is TGCGCCAGCAGCCTCCTTCGGGATAGTGTCTACAATGAGCAGTTCTTC.

V is TRBV30 and J is TRBJ1-5, with a possible D match to TRBD1 (5 bases). This CDR3 region has 14 residues. Germline lookup yields CDR1 GTSNPN and CDR2 SVGIG (reference sequence). Trimming took 5 bases from V and 7 from J, leaving 18 bases between them. DNA for the CDR3: TGTGCCTGGGGCACCGGGACGGCAGTACAGCCCCAGCATTTT. As protein: CAWGTGTAVQPQHF.

The rearrangement links TRBV11-2 to TRBJ2-6; D might be TRBD1 (6 bases). Germline CDR1 and CDR2: SGHAT and FQNNGV. V was cut by 2 bases and J by 3 bases, with 8 bases left in between. The CDR3 is made up of 15 amino acids. The CDR3 nucleotides are TGTGCCAGCAGCTTAACAGGGAGTGGGGCCAACGTCCTGACTTTC. Protein product: CASSLTGSGANVLTF.

In this sample, this clone turned up once. The chain carries TRBV27 and TRBJ2-7, with 7 nucleotides matching TRBD1. Germline assignment: CDR1 MNHEY and CDR2 SMNVEV (reference sequence). The ends lost 0 bases at V and 7 bases at J; junction bases unmatched: 9. CDR3 length: 15 residues. The CDR3 is CASSLSNRGLGEQYF. CDR3 in DNA: TGTGCCAGCAGTTTATCTAACAGGGGCCTAGGAGAGCAGTACTTC.

In regard to this clone: Possible read error: a much larger clone is one base away. The rearrangement uses TRBV7-9 and TRBJ2-3; no reliable D call. V lost 5 bases and J 0 bases, leaving 9 bases between the germline ends. Per germline, CDR1 SEHNR and CDR2 FQNEAQ (reference sequence). The CDR3 runs 14 residues. CDR3 in DNA: TGTGCCAGCAGCCCGACAACTAGCACAGATACGCAGTATTTT. Translation gives CASSPTTSTDTQYF.

The chain is built from TRBV18 and TRBJ1-3; perhaps TRBD1 as D (6 bases). Trimming removed 2 bases at V and 3 bases at J, with 11 bases between. The germline V gene has CDR1 KGHSH and CDR2 LQKENI. The CDR3 extends over 15 amino acids. CDR3 DNA: TGTGCCAGCTCACCAACACAGGGTCGTGGAAACACCATATATTTT. It specifies CASSPTQGRGNTIYF.

For the CDR3, the DNA is TGTGCCAGCAGCTTTAACCTAGCGGGTTCCGGGGATACGCAGTATTTT. Translated, it gives CASSFNLAGSGDTQYF. V and J are TRBV11-2 and TRBJ2-3, with 8 nucleotides matching TRBD2. The trim removed 3 bases at V and 6 bases at J, leaving 11 bases unmatched. There are 16 residues in the CDR3. The germline V gene has CDR1 SGHAT and CDR2 FQNNGV.

The chain uses TRBV15 and TRBJ1-5; D unclear. The length of the CDR3 is 16 residues. The germline V gene has CDR1 LNHNV and CDR2 YYDKDF (reference sequence). Trimming removed 1 base at V and 0 bases at J, with 10 bases between. The CDR3 loop is CATSRVESYSNQPQHF. The CDR3 DNA is TGTGCCACCAGCAGAGTGGAGAGTTATAGCAATCAGCCCCAGCATTTT.

This clone was counted only a few times. The CDR3 DNA reads TGCGCCAGCAGCTTGGGACACTACGGGGAGACCCAGTACTTC. The encoded protein is CASSLGHYGETQYF. The gene calls are TRBV5-1 and TRBJ2-5; D not certain. Germline values: CDR1 SGHRS, CDR2 YFSETQ. V was shortened by 0 bases and J by 5 bases, with 11 bases between the two germline ends. The CDR3 has 14 amino acids.

This chain joins TRBV27 and TRBJ1-5, with D perhaps matching TRBD1 (5 bases). Trimming removed 0 bases from V and 7 bases from J, with 13 bases in between. Germline assignment: CDR1 MNHEY and CDR2 SMNVEV (reference sequence). The CDR3 consists of 15 residues. The CDR3 sequence: CASSLSSGRDQPQHF. For the CDR3, the DNA is TGTGCCAGCAGTTTATCGTCGGGTAGGGACCAGCCCCAGCATTTT.

The CDR3 nucleotides read TGTGCCAGCAGAAGACAGGGGGCAAGCAATCAGCCCCAGCATTTT. It specifies CASRRQGASNQPQHF. This sequence joins TRBV2 and TRBJ1-5; 10 bases fit TRBD1. The length of the CDR3 is 15 residues. V gave up 6 bases and J gave up 1 base; unmatched junction bases: 3. Germline CDR1 is SNHLY and CDR2 is FYNNEI.

The chain couples TRBV16 to TRBJ1-4; D is unresolved. Germline CDR1 reads KGHSY; CDR2 reads FQNENV. The V gene lost 0 bases and the J gene lost 5 bases, with 4 bases spanning the gap. The CDR3 has 13 residues. This CDR3 is CASSQSQNEKLFF. The CDR3, as DNA: TGTGCCAGCAGCCAATCTCAAAATGAAAAACTGTTTTTT.

The chain couples TRBV29-1 to TRBJ2-5; unclear D gene. This CDR3 is 14 amino acids long. Germline V CDR1 and CDR2: SQVTM, ANQGSEA. V was clipped by 2 bases and J by 0 bases, with 10 bases between them. The CDR3 here is CSVELSDYQETQYF. CDR3 nucleotide sequence: TGCAGCGTTGAACTCAGCGACTACCAAGAGACCCAGTACTTC. Complete variable domain (other parts from reference TRBV29-1 and TRBJ2-5): SAVISQKPSRDICQRGTSLTIQCQVDSQVTMMFWYRQQPGQSLTLIATANQGSEATYESGFVIDKFPISRPNLTFSTLTVSNMSPEDSSIYLCSVELSDYQETQYFGPGTRLLVL.

The chain combines TRBV19 with TRBJ1-4; D remains unclear. V lost 8 bases and J 8 bases, leaving 24 bases between the germline ends. The CDR3 runs to 16 residues. CDR1 and CDR2 from the germline V gene are LNHDA and SQIVND (reference sequence). The CDR3 coding sequence is TGTGCCAGTTCAGACGAGGTGGCACCCCCGCGGGAAAAACTGTTTTTT. It codes for CASSDEVAPPREKLFF.

The chain carries TRBV7-8 and TRBJ2-7; D remains ambiguous. Trimming took 5 bases from V and 4 from J, leaving 6 bases between them. Germline V gene lookup returns CDR1 SGHVS and CDR2 FQNEAQ. This CDR3 has 11 amino acids. CDR3: CASSPQYEQYF. The CDR3, as DNA: TGTGCCAGCAGCCCTCAGTACGAGCAGTACTTC.

The genes are TRBV7-9 and TRBJ2-2, with 7 bases matching TRBD2. The CDR3 is 15 residues long. Germline-derived CDR1 and CDR2 are SEHNR and FQNEAQ (reference sequence). Trimming took 5 bases from V and 6 from J; bases not matched to a gene: 9. The CDR3 reads CASSPSSGKSGELFF. Here the CDR3 DNA reads TGTGCCAGCAGCCCGTCCAGCGGGAAGTCCGGGGAGCTGTTTTTT. The complete variable domain, with remaining parts taken from reference TRBV7-9 and TRBJ2-2, reads DTGVSQNPRHKITKRGQNVTFRCDPISEHNRLYWYRQTLGQGPEFLTYFQNEAQLEKSRLLSDRFSAERPKGSFSTLEIQRTEQGDSAMYLCASSPSSGKSGELFFGEGSRLTVL.

This chain links TRBV5-1 with TRBJ2-5; D assignment may be TRBD1 or TRBD2 (5 bases each). The CDR3 has 14 residues. Looked up from germline, CDR1 is SGHRS and CDR2 is YFSETQ. With 4 bases removed from V and 4 bases from J, the gap between germline ends came to 14 bases. The CDR3 bases are TGCGCCAGCAGCCGGGACGGCTCGGTAGAGACCCAGTACTTC. Protein sequence: CASSRDGSVETQYF.

This clone was recorded only once. The chain uses TRBV5-1 and TRBJ2-7; 13 bases line up with TRBD2. Germline V gene lookup returns CDR1 SGHRS and CDR2 YFSETQ. Trimming took 3 bases from V and 5 from J; bases not matched to a gene: 11. This CDR3 comprises 17 residues. CDR3 protein: CASSSGTSGTQSHEQYF. As DNA, the CDR3 is TGCGCCAGCAGCTCCGGGACTAGCGGGACGCAAAGCCACGAGCAGTACTTC.